This TCR beta chain was documented in a study of Graves' ophthalmopathy and Graves' hyperthyroidism. V lost 2 bases to trimming and J lost 8 bases, with 12 bases between them. This CDR3 has 13 residues. Scientists amplified the TCR beta CDR3 regions from RNA transcripts. A first-round RT-PCR used HTBI primers, followed by a second-round multiplex PCR. Via MiXCR, TCRdb re-called the multiplex PCR reads, giving one row per CDR3 protein. The sample lists around 1.1 million distinct CDR3 sequences, roughly two fifths occurring once. The rearrangement uses TRBV12-3 or TRBV12-4 and TRBJ1-2; D unclear. The sequence derives from an adult man with Graves' hyperthyroidism. Source material: peripheral blood or thyroid tissue (not recorded which). The CDR3 nucleotides are TGTGCCAGCAGTTTAACCAGAGTCAACGGCTACACCTTC. Translation: CASSLTRVNGYTF.